This is a list of T cell receptor beta chains from one sample in a study of blood T cell repertoires in COVID-19. TCRdb keeps only in-frame clones here, not all; method: immunoSEQ multiplex PCR. The table records 91,000 or so clones, just under 90% of them present only once. Material for sequencing was peripheral blood. The receptors here all came from a human donor in a cohort sampled during active COVID-19. Both conserved end residues are part of each CDR3. A D gene is named only where the DNA matches it firmly. Not all rows give a size; the values are once, few, many and, for expanded clones, a class.

TRBJ2-7 | TRBV2 | - | - | CASGPTGNEQYF | TGTGCCAGTGGCCCCACAGGGAACGAGCAGTACTTC
TRBJ2-7 | TRBV18 | once | - | CASSPGDTSYEQYF | TGTGCCAGCTCACCTGGGGACACTAGCTACGAGCAGTACTTC
TRBJ1-2 | TRBV9 | - | - | CASSTDINYGYTF | TGTGCCAGCAGCACAGATATTAATTATGGCTACACCTTC
TRBJ2-1 | TRBV9 | - | TRBD2 | CASSGDEGLAGVRNEQFF | TGTGCCAGCAGCGGCGACGAGGGACTAGCGGGAGTTCGGAATGAGCAGTTCTTC
TRBJ2-3 | TRBV7-9 | - | TRBD2 | CASSRTSGGLTDTQYF | TGTGCCAGCAGCCGGACTAGCGGGGGGCTCACAGATACGCAGTATTTT
TRBJ1-1 | TRBV5-1 | few | - | CASSLAGGKNTEAFF | TGCGCCAGCAGCTTGGCCGGGGGAAAAAACACTGAAGCTTTCTTT
TRBJ2-6 | TRBV19 | - | - | CASSIDSISLSGANVLTF | TGTGCCAGTAGTATAGATAGCATTTCCCTCTCTGGGGCCAACGTCCTGACTTTC
TRBJ2-2 | TRBV6-1 | - | - | CASSEKPGSDGELFF | TGTGCCAGCAGTGAAAAGCCAGGGTCGGACGGGGAGCTGTTTTTT
TRBJ1-2 | TRBV12-3/TRBV12-4 | - | TRBD1 | CASSLQGVSGYTF | TGTGCCAGCAGTTTACAGGGGGTTAGCGGCTACACCTTC
TRBJ2-5 | TRBV4-1 | - | TRBD2 | CASSPRQRGGGETQYF | TGCGCCAGCAGCCCCCGCCAGCGGGGTGGTGGTGAGACCCAGTACTTC
TRBJ2-7 | TRBV27 | - | TRBD2 | CASSLGTSGAYEQYF | TGTGCCAGCAGTTTGGGGACTAGCGGAGCCTACGAGCAGTACTTC
TRBJ2-5 | TRBV4-3 | - | TRBD2 | CASSQEDLAGETQYF | TGCGCCAGCAGCCAAGAGGATCTAGCGGGAGAGACCCAGTACTTC
TRBJ2-3 | TRBV24-1 | - | - | CATSDLGQGTDTQYF | TGTGCCACCAGTGATTTGGGGCAGGGCACAGATACGCAGTATTTT
TRBJ2-3 | TRBV24-1 | - | TRBD2 | CATSDGGLAGTTDTQYF | TGTGCCACCAGTGATGGTGGACTAGCGGGGACCACAGATACGCAGTATTTT
TRBJ1-5 | TRBV25-1 | - | TRBD1 | CASSESPGTGGWPQHF | TGTGCCAGCAGTGAATCCCCAGGGACAGGGGGCTGGCCCCAGCATTTT
TRBJ2-7 | TRBV27 | - | TRBD2 | CASSFGTSGNYEQYF | TGTGCCAGCAGTTTTGGGACTAGCGGGAACTACGAGCAGTACTTC
TRBJ1-1 | TRBV18 | - | - | CASSPMNTEAFF | TGTGCCAGCTCGCCTATGAACACTGAAGCTTTCTTT
TRBJ1-1 | TRBV19 | - | - | CASRITNRDTTEAFF | TGTGCCAGTAGGATCACAAACAGGGATACCACTGAAGCTTTCTTT
TRBJ2-1 | TRBV15 | - | TRBD2 | CATSREVVAGSSYNEQFF | TGTGCCACCAGCAGAGAAGTGGTAGCGGGGAGCTCCTACAATGAGCAGTTCTTC
TRBJ2-2 | TRBV5-1 | - | TRBD2 | CASSFGTSGRSGELFF | TGCGCCAGCAGCTTCGGGACTAGCGGGAGGTCCGGGGAGCTGTTTTTT
TRBJ2-5 | TRBV15 | - | - | CATSTDPRGQETQYF | TGTGCCACCAGCACCGACCCACGCGGGCAAGAGACCCAGTACTTC
TRBJ2-3 | TRBV9 | - | TRBD2 | CASSVGPLAALTDTQYF | TGTGCCAGCAGCGTAGGCCCCCTAGCGGCCCTCACAGATACGCAGTATTTT
TRBJ1-5 | TRBV6-6 | - | - | CASSYISAGNQPQHF | TGTGCCAGCAGTTACATTTCGGCGGGGAATCAGCCCCAGCATTTT
TRBJ2-5 | TRBV7-7 | - | - | CASSLGHGSRNGETQYF | TGTGCTAGCAGCTTAGGGCACGGAAGCAGGAATGGAGAGACCCAGTACTTC
TRBJ2-5 | TRBV7-9 | - | TRBD2 | CASSLGRTRYQETQYF | TGTGCCAGCAGCTTGGGCAGGACTAGATATCAAGAGACCCAGTACTTC
TRBJ1-1 | TRBV10-1 | - | - | CASSRGAPGEAFF | TGCGCCAGCAGTCGGGGGGCGCCTGGTGAAGCTTTCTTT
TRBJ2-3 | TRBV19 | - | - | CASSMERTSGTPSLTDTQYF | TGTGCCAGTAGTATGGAGAGGACCTCCGGGACACCTAGCCTCACAGATACGCAGTATTTT
TRBJ2-2 | TRBV7-2 | - | TRBD2 | CASSLNILAGGGGELFF | TGTGCCAGCAGCTTAAACATCCTCGCGGGAGGGGGCGGGGAGCTGTTTTTT
TRBJ1-5 | TRBV30 | - | TRBD1 | CAWSRQGSNQPQHF | TGTGCCTGGAGTCGACAGGGGAGCAATCAGCCCCAGCATTTT
TRBJ2-3 | TRBV4-1 | - | TRBD2 | CASSQDNGLAGADTQYF | TGCGCCAGCAGCCAAGATAACGGCCTAGCGGGGGCAGATACGCAGTATTTT
TRBJ2-5 | TRBV7-3 | - | - | CASSSQGQETQYF | TGTGCCAGCAGCTCGCAGGGCCAAGAGACCCAGTACTTC
TRBJ2-1 | TRBV5-4 | - | TRBD1 | CASSYGQEPYNEQFF | TGTGCCAGCAGTTACGGACAGGAGCCTTACAATGAGCAGTTCTTC
TRBJ2-7 | TRBV27 | - | - | CASRLSQGYEQYF | TGTGCCAGCAGGCTGTCACAGGGCTACGAGCAGTACTTC
TRBJ1-3 | TRBV6-5 | - | - | CASSSYDGNTIYF | TGTGCCAGCAGTTCCTACGATGGAAACACCATATATTTT
TRBJ2-7 | TRBV7-8 | - | TRBD2 | CASSLTSGTSYEQYF | TGTGCCAGCAGCTTAACTAGCGGGACTTCCTACGAGCAGTACTTC
TRBJ2-4 | TRBV6-1 | - | - | CASSEAGVAKNIQYF | TGTGCCAGCAGTGAAGCCGGGGTAGCCAAAAACATTCAGTACTTC
TRBJ2-1 | TRBV28 | - | - | CASSLWQTSIDEQFF | TGTGCCAGCAGTCTGTGGCAGACTAGTATCGATGAGCAGTTCTTC
TRBJ2-2 | TRBV5-5 | few | TRBD2 | CASSHTQTSGVFANTGELFF | TGTGCCAGCAGTCACACACAGACTAGCGGGGTCTTTGCCAACACCGGGGAGCTGTTTTTT
TRBJ1-1 | TRBV28 | once | TRBD1 | CASSFWGQLNTEAFF | TGTGCCAGCAGTTTTTGGGGACAGCTAAACACTGAAGCTTTCTTT
TRBJ1-1 | TRBV10-3 | - | - | CAIHQGTNTEAFF | TGTGCCATTCACCAGGGTACGAACACTGAAGCTTTCTTT
TRBJ2-3 | TRBV2 | - | TRBD2 | CASSEDGLAGTDTQYF | TGTGCCAGCAGTGAGGATGGACTAGCGGGCACAGATACGCAGTATTTT
TRBJ1-2 | TRBV6-1 | - | - | CASSEVTRNYGYTF | TGTGCCAGCAGTGAAGTGACAAGAAACTATGGCTACACCTTC
TRBJ2-2 | TRBV5-1 | - | - | CASSLGDMYTGELFF | TGCGCCAGCAGCTTGGGGGACATGTACACCGGGGAGCTGTTTTTT
TRBJ2-5 | TRBV4-2 | - | - | CASSQDPQETQYF | TGTGCCAGCAGCCAAGATCCACAAGAGACCCAGTACTTC
TRBJ2-5 | TRBV6-6 | - | TRBD2 | CASSFSGGETQYF | TGTGCCAGCAGTTTTAGCGGGGGTGAGACCCAGTACTTC
TRBJ2-1 | TRBV6-6 | - | TRBD2 | CASSIPSGLGQFF | TGTGCCAGCAGTATCCCTAGCGGCCTAGGGCAGTTCTTC
TRBJ1-1 | TRBV6-5 | - | - | CASSRGTNTEAFF | TGTGCCAGCAGCAGGGGTACGAACACTGAAGCTTTCTTT